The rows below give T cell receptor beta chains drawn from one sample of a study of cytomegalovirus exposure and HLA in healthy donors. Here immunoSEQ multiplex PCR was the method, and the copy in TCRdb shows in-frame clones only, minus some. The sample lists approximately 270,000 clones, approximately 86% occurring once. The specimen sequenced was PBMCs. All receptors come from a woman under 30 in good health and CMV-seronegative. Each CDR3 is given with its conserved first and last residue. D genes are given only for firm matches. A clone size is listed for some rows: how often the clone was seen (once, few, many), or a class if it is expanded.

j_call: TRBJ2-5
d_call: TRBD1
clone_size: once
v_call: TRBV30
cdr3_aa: CAWIKGTEETQYF
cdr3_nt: TGTGCCTGGATCAAGGGGACAGAAGAGACCCAGTACTTC

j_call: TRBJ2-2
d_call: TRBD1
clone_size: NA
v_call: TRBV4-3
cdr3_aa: CASSQYRGYAGELFF
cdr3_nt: TGCGCCAGCAGCCAATACAGGGGGTACGCTGGGGAGCTGTTTTTT

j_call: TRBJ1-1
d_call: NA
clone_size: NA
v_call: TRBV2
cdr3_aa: CASSASGAEAFF
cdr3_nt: TGTGCCAGCAGTGCGTCGGGGGCTGAAGCTTTCTTT

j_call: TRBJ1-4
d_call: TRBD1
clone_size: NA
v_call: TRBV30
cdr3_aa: CAWKRGQANEKLFF
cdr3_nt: TGTGCCTGGAAAAGGGGACAGGCTAATGAAAAACTGTTTTTT

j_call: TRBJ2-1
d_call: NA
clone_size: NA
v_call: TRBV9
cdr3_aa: CASSVDGGSSYNEQFF
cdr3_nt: TGTGCCAGCAGCGTAGATGGGGGGTCCTCCTACAATGAGCAGTTCTTC

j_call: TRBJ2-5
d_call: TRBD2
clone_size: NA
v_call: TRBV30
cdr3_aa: CAWSVRGVLGETQYF
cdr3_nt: TGTGCCTGGAGTGTGCGGGGGGTCCTAGGAGAGACCCAGTACTTC

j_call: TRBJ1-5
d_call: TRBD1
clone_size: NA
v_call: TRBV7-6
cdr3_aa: CASSPMTGLNQPQHF
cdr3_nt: TGTGCCAGCAGCCCGATGACAGGGTTAAATCAGCCCCAGCATTTT

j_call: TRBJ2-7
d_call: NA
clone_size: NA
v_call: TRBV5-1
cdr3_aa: CASSLIASGRPYEQYF
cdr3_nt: TGCGCCAGCAGCTTGATTGCCAGCGGGCGTCCCTACGAGCAGTACTTC

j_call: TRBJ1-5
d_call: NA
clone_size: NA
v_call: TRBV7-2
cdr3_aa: CASSFYGGSNQPQHF
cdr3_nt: TGTGCCAGCAGCTTTTATGGAGGTAGCAATCAGCCCCAGCATTTT

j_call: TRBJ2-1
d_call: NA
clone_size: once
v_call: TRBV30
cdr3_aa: CAWSDQGSYNEQFF
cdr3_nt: TGTGCCTGGAGTGATCAGGGCTCCTACAATGAGCAGTTCTTC

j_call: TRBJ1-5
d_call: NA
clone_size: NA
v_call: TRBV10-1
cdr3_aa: CASSEAGNNQPQHF
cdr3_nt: TGCGCCAGCAGTGAGGCAGGGAATAACCAGCCCCAGCATTTT

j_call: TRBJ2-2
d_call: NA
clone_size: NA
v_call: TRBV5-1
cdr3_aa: CASSWTLPSGELFF
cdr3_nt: TGCGCCAGCAGCTGGACTCTTCCTTCTGGGGAGCTGTTTTTT

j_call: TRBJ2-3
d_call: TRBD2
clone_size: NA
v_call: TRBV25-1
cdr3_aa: CASSGGTSGSTSRTQYF
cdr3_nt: TGTGCCAGCAGTGGGGGGACTAGCGGGAGTACAAGTCGTACGCAGTATTTT

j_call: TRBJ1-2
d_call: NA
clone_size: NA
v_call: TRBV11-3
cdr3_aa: CASSLDVSYGYTF
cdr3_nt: TGTGCCAGCAGCTTAGATGTCAGCTATGGCTACACCTTC

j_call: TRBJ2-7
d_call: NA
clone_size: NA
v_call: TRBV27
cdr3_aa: CASSYGGRDEQYF
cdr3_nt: TGTGCCAGCAGTTACGGGGGTAGGGACGAGCAGTACTTC

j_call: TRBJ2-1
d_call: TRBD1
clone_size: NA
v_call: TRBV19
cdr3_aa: CASSQGTGDNEQFF
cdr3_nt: TGTGCCAGTAGTCAGGGGACAGGGGACAATGAGCAGTTCTTC

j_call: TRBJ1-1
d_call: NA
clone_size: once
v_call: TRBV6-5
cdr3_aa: CASSSDTLEAFF
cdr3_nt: TGTGCCAGCAGTTCGGACACTCTTGAAGCTTTCTTT

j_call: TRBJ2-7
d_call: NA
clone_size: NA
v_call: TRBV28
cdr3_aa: CASSRDEQYF
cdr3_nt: TGTGCCAGCAGCAGGGACGAGCAGTACTTC

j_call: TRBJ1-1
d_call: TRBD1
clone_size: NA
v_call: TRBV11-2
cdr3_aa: CASSAMTGSFLGNTEAFF
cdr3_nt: TGTGCCAGCAGCGCCATGACAGGGTCGTTTTTGGGGAACACTGAAGCTTTCTTT

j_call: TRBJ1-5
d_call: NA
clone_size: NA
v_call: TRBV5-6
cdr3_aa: CASSRTGDSNQPQHF
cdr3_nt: TGTGCCAGCAGCCGTACAGGTGATAGCAATCAGCCCCAGCATTTT

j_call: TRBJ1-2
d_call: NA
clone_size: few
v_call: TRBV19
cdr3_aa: CASSMDSAPTNYGYTF
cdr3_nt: TGTGCCAGTAGTATGGACAGCGCCCCTACTAACTATGGCTACACCTTC

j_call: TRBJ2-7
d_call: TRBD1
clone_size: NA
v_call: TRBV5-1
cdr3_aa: CASSAQGGSYEQYF
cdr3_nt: TGCGCCAGCAGCGCACAGGGGGGCAGCTACGAGCAGTACTTC

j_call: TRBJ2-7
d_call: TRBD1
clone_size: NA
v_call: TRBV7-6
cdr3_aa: CASSPEGTGAQLAYEQYF
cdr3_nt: TGTGCCAGCAGCCCTGAAGGGACAGGGGCCCAACTTGCCTACGAGCAGTACTTC

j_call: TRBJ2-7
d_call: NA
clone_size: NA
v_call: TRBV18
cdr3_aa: CASAPGGKFNEQYF
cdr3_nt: TGTGCCAGCGCCCCAGGGGGGAAATTTAATGAGCAGTACTTC

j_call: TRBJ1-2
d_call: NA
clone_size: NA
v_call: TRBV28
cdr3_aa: CASSSRGHGDGYTF
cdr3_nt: TGTGCCAGCAGTTCCCGGGGTCATGGGGATGGCTACACCTTC

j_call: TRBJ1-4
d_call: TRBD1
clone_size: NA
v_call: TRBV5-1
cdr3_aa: CASSPYGTGGNEKLFF
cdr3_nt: TGCGCCAGCAGCCCGTATGGGACAGGGGGGAATGAAAAACTGTTTTTT

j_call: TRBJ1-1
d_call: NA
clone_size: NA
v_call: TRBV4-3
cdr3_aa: CASSQGRGITEAFF
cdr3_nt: TGCGCCAGCAGCCAGGGCAGGGGCATCACTGAAGCTTTCTTT

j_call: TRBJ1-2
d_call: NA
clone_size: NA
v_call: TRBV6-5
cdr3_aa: CASRTPGAGGYTF
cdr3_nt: TGTGCCAGCAGGACCCCAGGGGCGGGTGGCTACACCTTC

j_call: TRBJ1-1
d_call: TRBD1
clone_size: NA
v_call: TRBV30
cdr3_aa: CAWSPAGTGSTEAFF
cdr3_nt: TGTGCCTGGAGTCCAGCCGGGACAGGTTCTACTGAAGCTTTCTTT

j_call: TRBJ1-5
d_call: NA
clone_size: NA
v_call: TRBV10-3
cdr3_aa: CATQGLRNQPQHF
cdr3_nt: TGTGCCACCCAGGGTCTCCGCAATCAGCCCCAGCATTTT

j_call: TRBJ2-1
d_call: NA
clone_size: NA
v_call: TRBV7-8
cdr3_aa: CASSPRRDYNEQFF
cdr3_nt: TGTGCCAGCAGCCCCAGGAGGGACTACAATGAGCAGTTCTTC

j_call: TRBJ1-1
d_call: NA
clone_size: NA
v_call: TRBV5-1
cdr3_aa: CASSLGQSPEAFF
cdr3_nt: TGCGCCAGCAGCCTCGGACAGAGCCCTGAAGCTTTCTTT

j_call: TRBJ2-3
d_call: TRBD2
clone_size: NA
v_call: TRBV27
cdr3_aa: CASSWRGRVTDTQYF
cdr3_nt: TGTGCCAGCAGTTGGCGGGGGAGGGTCACAGATACGCAGTATTTT

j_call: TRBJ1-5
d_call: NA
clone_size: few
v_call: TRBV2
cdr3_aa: CASRNRFGQPQHF
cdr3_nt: TGTGCCAGCAGAAACAGGTTCGGGCAGCCCCAGCATTTT

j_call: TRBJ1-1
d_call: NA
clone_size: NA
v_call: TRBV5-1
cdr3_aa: CASSLQSGRGTEAFF
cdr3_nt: TGCGCCAGCAGCTTGCAATCGGGAAGAGGGACTGAAGCTTTCTTT

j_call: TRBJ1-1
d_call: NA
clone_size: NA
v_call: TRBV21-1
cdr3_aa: CASSKAGVSNRGDEAFF
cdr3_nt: TGTGCCAGCAGCAAAGCAGGAGTATCCAACAGGGGGGATGAAGCTTTCTTT

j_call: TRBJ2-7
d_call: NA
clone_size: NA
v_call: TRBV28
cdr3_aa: CASSDSYAGYEQYF
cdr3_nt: TGTGCCAGCAGTGACTCATACGCGGGGTACGAGCAGTACTTC

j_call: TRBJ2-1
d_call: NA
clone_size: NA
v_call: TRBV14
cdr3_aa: CASSQTAVTSSQNEQFF
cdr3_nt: TGTGCCAGCAGCCAAACGGCTGTAACTAGCTCCCAAAATGAGCAGTTCTTC

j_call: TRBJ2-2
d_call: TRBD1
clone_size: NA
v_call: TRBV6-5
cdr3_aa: CASKGQGTGELFF
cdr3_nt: TGTGCCAGCAAAGGACAGGGAACCGGGGAGCTGTTTTTT

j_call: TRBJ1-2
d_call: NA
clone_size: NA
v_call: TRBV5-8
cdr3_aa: CASSQLYGYTF
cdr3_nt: TGTGCCAGCAGCCAACTCTATGGCTACACCTTC

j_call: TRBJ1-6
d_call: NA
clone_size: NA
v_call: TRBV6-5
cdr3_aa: CASSYPGSPLHF
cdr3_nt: TGTGCCAGCAGTTACCCGGGTTCACCCCTCCACTTT

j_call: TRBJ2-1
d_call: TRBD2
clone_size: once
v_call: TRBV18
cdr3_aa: CASSPLAGEGYNEQFF
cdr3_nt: TGTGCCAGCTCACCACTAGCGGGGGAAGGCTACAATGAGCAGTTCTTC

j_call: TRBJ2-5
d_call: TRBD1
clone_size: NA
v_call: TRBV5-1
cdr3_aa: CASSSDREGETQYF
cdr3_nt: TGCGCCAGCAGCTCGGACAGGGAAGGGGAGACCCAGTACTTC